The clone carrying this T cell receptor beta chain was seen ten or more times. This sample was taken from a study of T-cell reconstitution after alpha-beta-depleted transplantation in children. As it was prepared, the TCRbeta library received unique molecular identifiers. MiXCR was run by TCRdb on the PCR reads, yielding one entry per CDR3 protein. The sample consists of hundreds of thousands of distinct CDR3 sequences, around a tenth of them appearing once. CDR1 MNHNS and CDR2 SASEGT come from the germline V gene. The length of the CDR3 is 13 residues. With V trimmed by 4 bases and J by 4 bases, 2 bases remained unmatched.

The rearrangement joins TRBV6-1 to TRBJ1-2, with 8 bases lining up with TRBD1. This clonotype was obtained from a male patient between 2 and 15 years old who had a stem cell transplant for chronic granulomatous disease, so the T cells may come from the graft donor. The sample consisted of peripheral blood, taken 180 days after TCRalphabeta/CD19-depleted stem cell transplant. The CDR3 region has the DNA TGTGCCAGCAGTGGGGGACAGGTCTATGGCTACACCTTC. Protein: CASSGGQVYGYTF.